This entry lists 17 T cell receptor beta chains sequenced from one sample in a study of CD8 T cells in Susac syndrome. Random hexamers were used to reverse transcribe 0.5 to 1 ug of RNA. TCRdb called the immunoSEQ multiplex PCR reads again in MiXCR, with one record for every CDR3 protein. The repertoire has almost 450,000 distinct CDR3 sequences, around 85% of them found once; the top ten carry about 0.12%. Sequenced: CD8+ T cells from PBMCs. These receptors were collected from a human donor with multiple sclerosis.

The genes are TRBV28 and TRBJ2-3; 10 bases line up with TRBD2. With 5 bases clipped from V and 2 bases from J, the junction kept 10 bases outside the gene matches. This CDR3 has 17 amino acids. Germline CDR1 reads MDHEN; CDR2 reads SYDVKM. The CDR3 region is CASSPPLAGHHTDTQYF. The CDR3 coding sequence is TGTGCCAGCAGTCCCCCACTAGCGGGACACCACACAGATACGCAGTATTTT.

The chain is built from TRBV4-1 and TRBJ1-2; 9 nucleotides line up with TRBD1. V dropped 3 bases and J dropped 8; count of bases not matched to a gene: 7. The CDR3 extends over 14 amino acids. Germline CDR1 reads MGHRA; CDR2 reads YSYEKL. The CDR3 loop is CASSHLPTGGGYTF. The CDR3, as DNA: TGCGCCAGCAGCCACCTACCGACAGGGGGAGGCTACACCTTC.

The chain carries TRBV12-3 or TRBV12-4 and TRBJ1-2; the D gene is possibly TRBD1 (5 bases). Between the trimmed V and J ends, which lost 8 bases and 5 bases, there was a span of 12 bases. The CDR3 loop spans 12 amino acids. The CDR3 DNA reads TGTGCCAGCGCAGACAGCCCTTATGGCTACACCTTC. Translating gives CASADSPYGYTF.

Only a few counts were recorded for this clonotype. CDR3 nucleotide sequence: TGCGCCAGCTCAGACGGGGCGTCGTACGAGCAGTACTTC. Translating gives CASSDGASYEQYF. The gene calls are TRBV5-1 and TRBJ2-7; D is perhaps TRBD1 or TRBD2 (5 bases each). The germline V and J ends were trimmed by 7 bases and 4 bases, with 15 bases remaining between them. The V gene's germline CDR1 is SGHRS and CDR2 YFSETQ. The CDR3 has 13 amino acids.

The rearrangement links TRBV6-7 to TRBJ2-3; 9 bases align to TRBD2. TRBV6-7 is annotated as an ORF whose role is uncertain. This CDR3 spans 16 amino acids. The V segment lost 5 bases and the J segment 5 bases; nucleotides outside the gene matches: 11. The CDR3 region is CASSHSGGNVGDTQYF. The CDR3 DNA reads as TGTGCCAGCAGTCATAGCGGGGGAAACGTCGGAGATACGCAGTATTTT.

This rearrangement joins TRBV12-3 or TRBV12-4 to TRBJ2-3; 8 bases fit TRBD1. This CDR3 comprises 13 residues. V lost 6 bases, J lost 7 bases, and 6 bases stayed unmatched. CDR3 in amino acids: CASRTTGVYTQYF. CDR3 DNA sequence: TGTGCCAGCAGAACGACAGGGGTGTATACGCAGTATTTT.

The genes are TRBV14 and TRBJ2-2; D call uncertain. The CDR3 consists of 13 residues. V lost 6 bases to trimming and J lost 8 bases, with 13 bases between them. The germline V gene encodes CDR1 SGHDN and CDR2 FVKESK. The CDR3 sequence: CASSQFDWGELFF. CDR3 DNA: TGTGCCAGCAGTCAGTTTGACTGGGGGGAGCTGTTTTTT. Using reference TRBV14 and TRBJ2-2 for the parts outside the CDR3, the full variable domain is EAGVTQFPSHSVIEKGQTVTLRCDPISGHDNLYWYRRVMGKEIKFLLHFVKESKQDESGMPNNRFLAERTGGTYSTLKVQPAELEDSGVYFCASSQFDWGELFFGEGSRLTVL.

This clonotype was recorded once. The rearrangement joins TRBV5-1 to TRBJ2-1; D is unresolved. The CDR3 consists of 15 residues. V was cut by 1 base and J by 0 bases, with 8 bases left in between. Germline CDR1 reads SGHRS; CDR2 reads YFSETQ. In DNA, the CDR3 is TGCGCCAGCAGCTTGATTATTAGCTCCTACAATGAGCAGTTCTTC. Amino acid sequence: CASSLIISSYNEQFF.

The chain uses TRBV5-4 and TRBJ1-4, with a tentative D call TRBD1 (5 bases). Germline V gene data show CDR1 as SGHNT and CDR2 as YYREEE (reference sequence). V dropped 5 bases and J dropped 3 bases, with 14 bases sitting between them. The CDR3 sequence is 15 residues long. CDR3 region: CASRDTTTPNEKLFF. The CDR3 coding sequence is TGTGCCAGCAGGGACACCACCACGCCTAATGAAAAACTGTTTTTT.

The CDR3 bases are TGCAGTGCCTTAAGGACAGGGGAGTACAATCAGCCCCAGCATTTT. This encodes CSALRTGEYNQPQHF. The rearrangement uses TRBV20-1 and TRBJ1-5, with 9 bases identical to TRBD1. The CDR3 sequence is 15 residues long. V lost 6 bases and J lost 3; bases outside the gene matches: 9. Germline V gene sequence: CDR1 DFQATT, CDR2 SNEGSKA (reference sequence).

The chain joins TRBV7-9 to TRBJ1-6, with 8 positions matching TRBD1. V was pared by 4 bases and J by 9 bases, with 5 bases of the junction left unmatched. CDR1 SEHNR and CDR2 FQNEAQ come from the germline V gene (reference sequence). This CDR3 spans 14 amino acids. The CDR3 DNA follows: TGTGCCAGCAGCTCTGGACAGGGAGGTTCACCCCTCCACTTT. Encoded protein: CASSSGQGGSPLHF. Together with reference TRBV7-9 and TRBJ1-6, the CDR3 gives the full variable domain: DTGVSQNPRHKITKRGQNVTFRCDPISEHNRLYWYRQTLGQGPEFLTYFQNEAQLEKSRLLSDRFSAERPKGSFSTLEIQRTEQGDSAMYLCASSSGQGGSPLHFGNGTRLTVT.

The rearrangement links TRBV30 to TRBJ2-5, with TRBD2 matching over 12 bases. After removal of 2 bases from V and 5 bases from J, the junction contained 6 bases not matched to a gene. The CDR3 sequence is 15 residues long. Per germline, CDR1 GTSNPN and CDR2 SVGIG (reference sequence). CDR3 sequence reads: CAWSLAGGPWETQYF. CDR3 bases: TGTGCCTGGAGTCTAGCGGGAGGGCCTTGGGAGACCCAGTACTTC. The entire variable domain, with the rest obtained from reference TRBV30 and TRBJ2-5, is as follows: SQTIHQWPATLVQPVGSPLSLECTVEGTSNPNLYWYRQAAGRGLQLLFYSVGIGQISSEVPQNLSASRPQDRQFILSSKKLLLSDSGFYLCAWSLAGGPWETQYFGPGTRLLVL.

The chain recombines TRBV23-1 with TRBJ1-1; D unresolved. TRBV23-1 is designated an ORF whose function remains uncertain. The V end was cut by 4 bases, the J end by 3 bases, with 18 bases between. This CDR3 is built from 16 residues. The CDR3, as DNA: TGCGCCAGCAGTCCGATCCACAGAGAACCACACACTGAAGCTTTCTTT. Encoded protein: CASSPIHREPHTEAFF.

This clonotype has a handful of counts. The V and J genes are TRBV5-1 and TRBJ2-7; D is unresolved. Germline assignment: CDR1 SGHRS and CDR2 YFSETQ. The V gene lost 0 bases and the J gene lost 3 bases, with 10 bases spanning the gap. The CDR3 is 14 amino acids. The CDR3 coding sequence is TGCGCCAGCAGCTTGGATGCAGCCATCTACGAGCAGTACTTC. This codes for CASSLDAAIYEQYF.

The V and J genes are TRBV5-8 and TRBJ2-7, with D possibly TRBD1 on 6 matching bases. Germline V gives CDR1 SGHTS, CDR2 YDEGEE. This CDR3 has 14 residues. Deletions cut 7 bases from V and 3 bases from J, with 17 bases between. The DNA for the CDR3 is TGTGCCAGCGCGGAACCAGGGGTCTACTACGAGCAGTACTTC. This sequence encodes CASAEPGVYYEQYF.

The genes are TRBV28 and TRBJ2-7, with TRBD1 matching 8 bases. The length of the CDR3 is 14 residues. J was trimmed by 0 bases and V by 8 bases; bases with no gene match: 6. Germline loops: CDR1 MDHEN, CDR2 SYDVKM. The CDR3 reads CASRLGTGSYEQYF. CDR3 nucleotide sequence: TGTGCCAGCCGTCTAGGGACAGGCTCCTACGAGCAGTACTTC.

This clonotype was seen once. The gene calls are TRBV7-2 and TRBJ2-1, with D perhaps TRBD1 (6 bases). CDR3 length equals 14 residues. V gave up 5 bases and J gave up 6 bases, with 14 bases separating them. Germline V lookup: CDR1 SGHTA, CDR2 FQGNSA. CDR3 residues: CASSLRGSGNEQFF. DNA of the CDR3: TGTGCCAGCAGCCTCAGGGGATCTGGCAATGAGCAGTTCTTC.